This T cell receptor (beta chain) appears in the sequencing data of a study of cytomegalovirus exposure and HLA in healthy donors (dated by TCRdb to about 2017). With regard to the full study: According to a later analysis, one platform produced both the approximately 110 validation repertoires and the roughly 650 repertoires of the first cohort. The study aimed to test whether signatures of past pathogen exposure could be identified by cataloging public T cell receptors. In addition to the first cohort of 666 subjects, a separate validation cohort of under 150 different subjects was used. To predict cytomegalovirus infection status, the study brought together high-throughput TCR immunosequencing, statistical association of individual TCRs with disease status, and machine learning.

Separate from the approximately 700-subject first cohort, the validation cohort of roughly 130 subjects was the group to which the donors belonged. Beyond this particular receptor, the publication reports: A later analysis had no HLA typing for the validation cohort, so co-occurrence there was scored across all 130 or so repertoires. In the study, 150 to 200 TCR beta chains were listed as associated with cytomegalovirus. In vitro tests confirmed that a few of the cytomegalovirus-associated TCR beta chains recognize cytomegalovirus antigens. Subsequent analysis determined that TCRs grouped into clusters in the first cohort also showed a tendency toward co-occurrence across the 90 to 150 validation repertoires, and 85% to 95% of cluster scores exceeded 0. The classifier was reported to diagnose cytomegalovirus status with high specificity and sensitivity in both the original and validation cohorts. It was suggested by the authors that the approach could potentially be generalized to other disease states and immunological phenotypes. Most TCR sequences were observed very rarely across donors, whereas some public TCRs were present in many individuals.

Notes on this clone: The specificity of this receptor is unknown. Base qualities are not recorded, but no much larger clone differs from it by a single base.

Library generation was performed with the immunoSEQ multiplex PCR assay. From the authors' description of their analysis: To diagnose cytomegalovirus status from the catalog of TCR beta chain sequences, a statistical classification framework was built. Imported from immuneACCESS, the table was reduced by TCRdb to in-frame sequences with V and J called. These copies leave out some clones; in studies compared against another copy, an unresolved V gene accounts for under half, and the cause of the remainder is not known. The V and J calls and clone size come from that table; D and trimming were worked out from the DNA. This sample holds under 150,000 clones; approximately 86% were observed only once. Jointly, the top ten make up around 10% of the sample. CDR1 and CDR2 are drawn from the germline V gene: SGHDT, YYEEEE. V drops 0 bases and J drops 0 bases, leaving 13 bases in between. Inclusive of the bounding cysteine and phenylalanine, the CDR3 is 16 residues long. Only the CDR3 part of the read is kept: 48 bases, read in frame from the first base.

The specimen was PBMCs. The chain is made from TRBV5-6 and TRBJ2-7; the D region possibly corresponds to TRBD1 (6 bases align). This TCR came from a man younger than 35 in good health and CMV-seropositive. CDR3 reads: CASSLVAGASSYEQYF. The DNA is TGTGCCAGCAGCTTGGTTGCAGGGGCGAGCTCCTACGAGCAGTACTTC.